The source of this TCR beta chain is a study of beta chain features in type 1 diabetes (dated 2018 in TCRdb). With respect to the entire study: Mean age, gender distribution, total cell number and subset yield were not different between patients and healthy donors. Across all samples, some 100,000,000 sorted cells were examined, and cell number per subset correlated strongly with RNA yield. The study compared TCRB repertoires of sorted circulating CD4+ T cell subsets between recently diagnosed type 1 diabetes patients and matched healthy donors. Regulatory and stem cell-like memory subsets were obtained from only 8 patients and roughly 8 healthy donors, while naive and central memory subsets were obtained from all 30 or so donors. General study outcomes and caveats: Because the HLA sub-analyses included only small numbers of individuals, any influence of HLA type on TCRB rearrangement was left unresolved. Patients with type 1 diabetes made fewer insertions and deleted more nucleotides at VDJ recombination sites, implying thymic rearrangement abnormalities. Naive, central memory and regulatory TCRB repertoires appeared to be more alike among patients than among healthy donors. Sequencing cDNA rather than genomic DNA could over-represent highly expressing activated cells, although activation and CD3 levels did not differ between groups. PCR might favor shorter templates, but patient and control samples were amplified and corrected together, so any skew would affect both groups equally. Type 1 diabetes patients showed a moderate but significant shortening of TCRB CDR3 length in all four CD4+ subsets.

A single peripheral blood draw of about 116 mL on average was collected from each donor into heparinised tubes. A BD FACSAria II was used to sort naive, central memory, regulatory and stem cell-like memory CD4+ T cells with a panel that included CD45RO, CCR7, CD25, CD127, CD95 and CD27. All sorted populations exceeded 95% purity. Right away, PBMCs were isolated by Lymphoprep density gradient centrifugation and were stained directly, with no culture step. So that batch effects would be minimized, each experiment stained and sorted samples in pairs, pairing one healthy donor with one patient. Relative to germline, V is 0 bases shorter and J is 5 bases shorter, with 6 bases between their ends. The germline V gene gives CDR1 as SGDLS and CDR2 as YYNGEE. The CDR3 holds 13 amino acids from the cysteine to the phenylalanine. The kept DNA is CDR3 alone, 39 bases in frame from the first base. All of the isolated RNA was reverse transcribed with the High Capacity cDNA Reverse Transcription Kit, so expressed TCRB transcripts were sequenced. Naive, central memory and regulatory T cell samples underwent deep immunoSEQ sequencing, averaging about 3.5 million total reads per sample. Sorted cells were lysed in RLT buffer, and RNA was extracted using DNase-treated RNeasy Micro or Mini kits according to cell number. Each cell subset was processed on its own to prevent cross-contamination, while patient and healthy donor samples were processed together. The immunoSEQ multiplex PCR was used to amplify TCRB sequences from cDNA, yielding 87-bp fragments that span the CDR3 region. Amplicons were sequenced on the Illumina HiSeq platform. Turning to the authors' computational methods: Synthetic template baselines were used to correct PCR bias computationally, reads within Hamming distance 2 were collapsed, and singletons that could not be merged were discarded. Reads were aligned against IMGT so that V, D and J genes, CDR3 length and insertions or deletions at six rearrangement sites could be assigned. Within each subset, clonotype counts were normalized to sorted cell number, and only after that were true diversity and Gini coefficients computed with the tcR R package. The overlap coefficient, calculated on TCRB nucleotide sequences, was used to quantify repertoire sharing. Out-of-frame TCRB sequences from naive cells were analyzed as a proxy for the pre-selection repertoire. Here the immuneACCESS table is served through TCRdb, limited to in-frame sequences with V and J called. Missing clones are a known gap in these copies; in checked studies unresolved V genes cover under half, and the rest lacks a known reason. That table supplies the V and J calls and clone size; D and trimming were determined from the DNA. This sample comprises hundreds of thousands of clones, around an eighth of them detected only once. Approximately 0.039% of the sample is taken by the ten largest.

On this clone itself: Its antigen remains unidentified. No much larger clonotype is one base removed from it; base qualities were not supplied. The same CDR3 arises from other DNA sequences in this sample as well.

The chain couples TRBV9 to TRBJ2-1; the D segment might be TRBD1 or TRBD2, since each matches 5 bases. The sequence was obtained from a man between 18 and 29 years old with type 1 diabetes. The sample consisted of naive CD4+ T cells from blood. In light of the paper, this sample's cell subset or site label describes: true naive CD4+ T cells. CDR3 loop: CASSVGGNNEQFF. The sequenced DNA is TGTGCCAGCAGCGTAGGGGGGAACAATGAGCAGTTCTTC.